Below are 12 T cell receptor beta chains sequenced from a single sample in a study of radiotherapy plus CTLA-4 blockade in lung cancer. TCRdb's copy holds only in-frame clones and misses some; the assay was immunoSEQ multiplex PCR. The data contain around 18,000 clones, about 83% of them singletons. Here the sequenced sample was peripheral blood, taken from a patient treated with radiotherapy plus ipilimumab. The receptors shown here come from a human donor with non-small cell lung cancer whose response to radiotherapy plus ipilimumab could not be evaluated.

The chain links TRBV5-5 to TRBJ2-3; 8 nucleotides line up with TRBD2. J lost 6 bases, V lost 0 bases, and 9 bases had no gene match. This CDR3 contains 16 residues. Germline assignment: CDR1 SGHKS and CDR2 YYEKEE (reference sequence). The CDR3 protein is CASSLGGRAGADTQYF. The CDR3 DNA reads as TGTGCCAGCAGCTTGGGGGGTCGAGCGGGAGCCGATACGCAGTATTTT.

This chain joins TRBV6-6 and TRBJ1-1; D unclear. Looked up from germline, CDR1 is MNHNY and CDR2 is SVGAGI (reference sequence). This CDR3 comprises 12 residues. V was cut by 6 bases and J by 1 base, with 6 bases left in between. CDR3: CASRLRNTEAFF. The DNA for the CDR3 is TGTGCCAGCAGACTTCGGAACACTGAAGCTTTCTTT.

This chain links TRBV4-1 with TRBJ2-7; D ambiguous. CDR3 size: 16 residues. The germline V gene has CDR1 MGHRA and CDR2 YSYEKL. Trimming took 0 bases from V and 5 from J, leaving 17 bases between them. The CDR3 is CASSQEASTVSDEQYF. CDR3 nucleotides: TGCGCCAGCAGCCAAGAAGCCTCCACCGTTTCGGACGAGCAGTACTTC.

CDR3 protein: CASSLVPGLEAFF. The CDR3 bases are TGTGCCAGCAGTTTAGTCCCAGGTCTTGAAGCTTTCTTT. V gene TRBV27 combines with J gene TRBJ1-1; D uncertain. CDR3 length equals 13 residues. V lost 2 bases, J lost 7 bases, and 11 bases lay in between. Germline CDR1 MNHEY, CDR2 SMNVEV (reference sequence).

This clone was counted between two and nine times. The V gene is TRBV21-1, the J gene TRBJ1-2; the listed D gene, TRBD1, was not tested against the DNA. TRBV21-1 is a documented pseudogene. This CDR3 contains 13 residues. CDR3 sequence (DNA): TGTGCCAGCAGCAACGACAGGCACTATGGCTACACCTTC. Translation gives CASSNDRHYGYTF.

This sequence joins TRBV5-8 and TRBJ2-5, with 8 bases matching TRBD1. The ends lost 1 base at V and 5 bases at J; junction bases unmatched: 4. CDR3 length: 14 amino acids. From germline, CDR1 is SGHTS and CDR2 YDEGEE. CDR3 in DNA: TGTGCCAGCAGCTTGTACAGGGGGTGGGAGACCCAGTACTTC. This translates into CASSLYRGWETQYF.

This chain uses TRBV5-1 with TRBJ2-5, with D maybe TRBD2 (5 bases). Germline CDR1 is SGHRS and CDR2 is YFSETQ. Trimming left V 4 bases short and J 7 bases short, with 11 bases between. The CDR3 covers 12 residues. This CDR3 is CASSPGLGTQYF. DNA of the CDR3: TGCGCCAGCAGCCCGGGGTTGGGGACCCAGTACTTC.

The V gene is TRBV28, the J gene TRBJ1-2; TRBD1 is a possible D gene (5 bases). CDR1 is MDHEN, CDR2 SYDVKM, per germline. The CDR3 has 14 residues. The V and J ends lost 6 bases and 2 bases respectively, with 13 bases between them. This chain's CDR3 is CASSLDQGNYGYTF. The CDR3 DNA sequence: TGTGCCAGCAGCTTGGACCAGGGAAACTATGGCTACACCTTC.

V is TRBV13 and J is TRBJ2-3; 11 bases fit TRBD2. V lost 6 bases to trimming and J lost 1 base; unmatched junction nucleotides: 6. Germline V gene sequence: CDR1 PRHDT, CDR2 FYEKMQ (reference sequence). CDR3 length: 16 residues. The chain's CDR3 is CASSVRLAGRTDTQYF. The CDR3, as DNA: TGTGCCAGCAGTGTTAGACTAGCGGGGCGCACAGATACGCAGTATTTT.

The chain carries TRBV2 and TRBJ2-1; D is unresolved. Per the germline V gene, CDR1 is SNHLY and CDR2 is FYNNEI. V lost 8 bases and J lost 7, with 12 bases in between. CDR3 length: 12 residues. The CDR3 DNA sequence: TGTGCCAGCTCCGCCGAGGAGAATGAGCAGTTCTTC. It specifies CASSAEENEQFF.

This chain connects TRBV2 to TRBJ2-3, with D possibly TRBD1 on 6 matching bases. Trimming removed 4 bases at V and 3 bases at J, with 14 bases between. Germline values: CDR1 SNHLY, CDR2 FYNNEI. The CDR3 has 15 residues. CDR3 sequence (DNA): TGTGCCAGCAGTGTAGTGACAGGAGCAACAGATACGCAGTATTTT. It codes for CASSVVTGATDTQYF.

The CDR3 nucleotides read TGCGCCAGCCAACTGGAACAGGGGACCGAAGCTTTCTTT. Translation: CASQLEQGTEAFF. The V gene is TRBV5-1, the J gene TRBJ1-1, with TRBD1 identical over 7 bases. V lost 7 bases, J lost 8 bases, and 11 bases stayed unmatched. From germline, CDR1 is SGHRS and CDR2 YFSETQ. CDR3 size: 13 residues. Full variable domain (outside the CDR3, taken from reference TRBV5-1 and TRBJ1-1): KAGVTQTPRYLIKTRGQQVTLSCSPISGHRSVSWYQQTPGQGLQFLFEYFSETQRNKGNFPGRFSGRQFSNSRSEMNVSTLELGDSALYLCASQLEQGTEAFFGQGTRLTVV.